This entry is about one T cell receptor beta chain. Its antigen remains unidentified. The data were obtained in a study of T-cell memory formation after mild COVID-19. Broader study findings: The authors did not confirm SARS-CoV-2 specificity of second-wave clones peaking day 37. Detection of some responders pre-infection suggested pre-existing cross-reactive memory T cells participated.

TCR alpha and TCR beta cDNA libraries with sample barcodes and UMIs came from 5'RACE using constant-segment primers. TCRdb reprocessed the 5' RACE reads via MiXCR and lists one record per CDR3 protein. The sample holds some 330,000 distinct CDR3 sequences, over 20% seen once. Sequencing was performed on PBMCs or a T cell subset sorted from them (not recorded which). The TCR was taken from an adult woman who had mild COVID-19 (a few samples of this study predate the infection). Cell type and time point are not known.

The CDR3 coding sequence is TGCAGCGTCGGGGACAGGGGTAGGGAAAAACTGTTTTTT. Amino acids: CSVGDRGREKLFF. This chain joins TRBV29-1 and TRBJ1-4; 10 bases align to TRBD1. After removal of 6 bases from V and 8 bases from J, the junction contained 6 bases not matched to a gene. Per germline, CDR1 SQVTM and CDR2 ANQGSEA. This CDR3 has 13 amino acids.